These T cell receptor beta chains were read from a single sample in a study of tumor-infiltrating lymphocytes in primary liver carcinoma. Using its own MiXCR run on the multiplex PCR reads, TCRdb lists one record per CDR3 protein. This sample has 45,000 or so distinct CDR3 sequences; about three quarters occur once, and the top ten carry about a fifth. The specimen sequenced was liver tumor tissue from sampling region 2. All receptors derive from a middle-aged man with primary liver carcinoma and hepatitis B virus infection. Both conserved end residues are part of each CDR3. The order of the fields is V gene, D gene, J gene, clone size, CDR3 DNA, CDR3 protein. A D gene is named only where the DNA matches it firmly. A row's size may be missing; if present it is once, few, many or a size class.

>TRBV6-1|TRBD1|TRBJ1-5|-
TGTACCATCAGGTCCCGGGACAGGGATCAGCCCCAGCATTTT
CTIRSRDRDQPQHF
>TRBV5-1|-|TRBJ2-5|many
TGCGCCAGCAGATTGGAGAGAAAGGAGACCCAGTACTTC
CASRLERKETQYF
>TRBV29-1|-|TRBJ2-1|-
TGCAGCGTTGGACTAGGGGGAGGGGTCTACAATGAGCAATTCTTC
CSVGLGGGVYNEQFF
>TRBV4-3|-|TRBJ1-2|medium-sized
TGCGCCAGCAGCCAAGGGAGGGGGTCTAACTATGGCTACACCTTC
CASSQGRGSNYGYTF
>TRBV6-2/TRBV6-3|-|TRBJ1-1|medium-sized
TGTGCCAGCGGGACACGTAACACTGAAGCTTTCTTT
CASGTRNTEAFF
>TRBV15|-|TRBJ2-4|few
TGTGCCACCAGCAGAGACTCCAGCGGCTTAGCCGAAAACATTCAGTACTTC
CATSRDSSGLAENIQYF
>TRBV11-3|-|TRBJ1-5|-
TGTGCCAGCAGCTTAGATCTGGGGGTGGTTCAGCCCCAGCGGTTT
CASSLDLGVVQPQRF
>TRBV29-1|TRBD1|TRBJ2-7|-
TGCAGCGGGACAGGGTGCTACGAGGAGTACTTC
CSGTGCYEEYF
>TRBV5-4|TRBD2|TRBJ2-3|-
TGTGCCAGCAGCGCACCCGGGACTAGCGCTGGGGGGGTTACGCATTATTTT
CASSAPGTSAGGVTHYF
>TRBV29-1|-|TRBJ2-3|-
TGCAGCGTTGAGGGCGGGGTCGGCACCACGGATACGCAGTATTTT
CSVEGGVGTTDTQYF
>TRBV5-1|-|TRBJ1-2|-
TGCGCCAGCAGTTACGACGGGAGAACGGGCTATGGCTACACCTTC
CASSYDGRTGYGYTF
>TRBV29-1|-|TRBJ2-5|-
TGCAGCTTTAGGACGGCATCGTTTAAAGAGTCCCAGTACTTC
CSFRTASFKESQYF
>TRBV6-2/TRBV6-3|TRBD2|TRBJ2-7|medium-sized
TGTGCCAGCAGCTCAGGGAGGGACTACGAGCAGTACTTC
CASSSGRDYEQYF
>TRBV11-1|TRBD2|TRBJ2-4|once
TGTGCCAGCAGCTTTCTCGGGACTAGCAGAACCAAAAACATTCAGTACTTT
CASSFLGTSRTKNIQYF
>TRBV6-6|TRBD1|TRBJ2-5|-
TGTGCAAACAGCAGGTCACCGGGACAGGGGCAAGTTTGGCAAGAGACCCAGTACTTC
CANSRSPGQGQVWQETQYF
>TRBV29-1|-|TRBJ2-3|many
TGCAGCGTTGAAGATCGCGGGGGCCGGGGCACAGATACGCAGTATTTT
CSVEDRGGRGTDTQYF
>TRBV29-1|-|TRBJ2-3|once
TGTAGCGTTGCCCCTTCCATAGATGCGCAGTATTTT
CSVAPSIDAQYF
>TRBV29-1|-|TRBJ1-2|-
TGTAGCGTCCGAAATTCCGGGACGGTAAACTCCTATGGCTACAGCTTC
CSVRNSGTVNSYGYSF
>TRBV11-2|-|TRBJ2-6|-
TGTGCCAGCAGCATGGGGGGAGACAAGGGCATTTCCCACTCTGGGGCCAACGTCTTGACTTTC
CASSMGGDKGISHSGANVLTF
>TRBV6-1|-|TRBJ2-2|-
TGTGCTAGCAAACCGGGGACGGGCACCAGGGAGCTGTTATTT
CASKPGTGTRELLF
>TRBV25-1|-|TRBJ1-1|many
TGTGCCAGCAGTGAATTGGGGACTGAAGCTTTCTTT
CASSELGTEAFF
>TRBV5-1|-|TRBJ1-1|-
TGCGCCAGCAGCTTGATTATAGGAGGGGACACTGAAGCTTTCTTT
CASSLIIGGDTEAFF
>TRBV5-1|-|TRBJ2-3|-
TGCGCCAGCAGCTTTGGGATCCGACTGGAAACCCTAACAGATACGCAGTATTTT
CASSFGIRLETLTDTQYF
>TRBV28|-|TRBJ2-7|-
TGTGCCAACACTCCCCTGGCGGACCAGAGAGTCGAGTACTTC
CANTPLADQRVEYF
>TRBV29-1|TRBD1|TRBJ1-2|-
TGCAGCGTTGCGGAAGGGGGCGCGTTTGGCTACACCTTC
CSVAEGGAFGYTF
>TRBV7-7|-|TRBJ2-2|many
TGTGCCAGCAGCGTTGGGTCAGGGGAGCTGTTTTTT
CASSVGSGELFF
>TRBV5-4|-|TRBJ2-1|-
TGTGCCAGCAGCCCCGGTGGAGGGGGCGATGTGAATGAGCAGTTCTTC
CASSPGGGGDVNEQFF
>TRBV5-1|TRBD2|TRBJ2-1|-
TGCGCCAGCAGCTCTAGCGGGGGCTACAATGAGCAGCTCTTC
CASSSSGGYNEQLF
>TRBV14|-|TRBJ2-7|once
TGTGCCAGCAGCCAAGACATGGTGACGGCCTATGAGCAGTACTTC
CASSQDMVTAYEQYF
>TRBV6-5|-|TRBJ2-6|few
TGTGTCAGCAGTTACTTGACAGTCAACGTCCTGACTTTC
CVSSYLTVNVLTF
>TRBV18|-|TRBJ2-1|many
TGTGCCAGCTCACCCTTCGACCGCAATGAGCAGTTCTTC
CASSPFDRNEQFF
>TRBV5-4|-|TRBJ1-6|-
TGTGCCAGCACCTACGGGACACAGAATTTACCCCTCCAATTT
CASTYGTQNLPLQF
>TRBV29-1|-|TRBJ1-5|-
TGCAGCGTTGGCGGGACGGGGCAGCCCCATCATTTT
CSVGGTGQPHHF
>TRBV6-2/TRBV6-3|-|TRBJ2-7|-
TGTGCCAGCAACCTCCAGGATAGGGCCCACGAGCAGTACTTC
CASNLQDRAHEQYF
>TRBV29-1|-|TRBJ2-7|-
TGCAACATTGAAGATCCAGGAGGGAGCTCCTACGAGCAATACTTC
CNIEDPGGSSYEQYF
>TRBV20-1|TRBD1|TRBJ2-3|many
TGCAGTGCCCCGGACAGGGGGCGCGATACGCAGTATTTT
CSAPDRGRDTQYF
>TRBV30|-|TRBJ2-7|many
TGTGCCTGGAACGTCGGCGGGATAGGTGAAGAGCAGTACTTC
CAWNVGGIGEEQYF
>TRBV7-2|-|TRBJ2-3|many
TGTGCCAGCAGCTCTCCTCGACAAGAGCCAGATACGCAGTATTTT
CASSSPRQEPDTQYF
>TRBV5-1|-|TRBJ1-5|-
TGCGCCAGCAGCTTCGGGTGCGAAAGCAATCAGCCCCAGCATTTT
CASSFGCESNQPQHF
>TRBV29-1|-|TRBJ1-4|-
TGCAGCATTGGCCGGGGGCGGAGTGAAAAACTATTTTTT
CSIGRGRSEKLFF
>TRBV6-6|TRBD1|TRBJ1-1|-
TGTGCCAGCAGATATCACAGGGGGCTTCCTGACGCTTTCTTT
CASRYHRGLPDAFF
>TRBV11-2|-|TRBJ2-7|-
TGTGCCAGCAACTGGGGGACTTACGAGCAGTACTTC
CASNWGTYEQYF
>TRBV5-5|-|TRBJ1-5|-
TGTACCAGCAGCTTGGATCCAGCCGCTGGGCCCCGGCATTTT
CTSSLDPAAGPRHF
>TRBV6-5|TRBD2|TRBJ2-1|-
TGTGCCAGCGGGTGCGGGAGTGAGCTGTTCTTC
CASGCGSELFF